The 18 T cell receptor beta chains listed next were all sequenced from one sample in a study of T cells in women clearing cervical HPV infection. The assay was immunoSEQ multiplex PCR, and TCRdb's table has in-frame clones only and misses some. The specimen's table records 20,000 to 25,000 clones. The sequenced material came from blood buffy coat. Source of these receptors: a woman aged 18 to 75 with a cervical HPV16 infection that either progressed to CIN3+ or cleared (not recorded which).

Comment on this clone: The missing CDR3 end, 3 residues past where the read stops, is filled in from the germline J gene. This sequence joins TRBV19 and TRBJ1-5; D is uncertain. The CDR3 extends over 14 amino acids. The V gene's germline CDR1 is LNHDA and CDR2 SQIVND (reference sequence). Trimming removed 7 bases from V and 2 bases from J, with 12 bases in between. CDR3 amino acids: CASTPSYGNQPQHF. Incomplete CDR3 DNA: TGTGCCAGTACCCCCTCCTACGGCAATCAGCCC.

On this clone: The CDR3 extends 3 residues past the end of the read, so its final part is completed from the germline J gene. The chain recombines TRBV20-1 with TRBJ2-3; 9 bases are shared with TRBD1. The germline V gene has CDR1 DFQATT and CDR2 SNEGSKA (reference sequence). The CDR3 consists of 15 residues. CDR3 DNA (partial): TGCAGTGCTTCGTCCGGGACAGGGTGGTGGGAGACG. It codes for CSASSGTGWWET. The CDR3 as a whole reads CSASSGTGWWETQYF.

A note on this clone: The read ends 3 residues early relative to the CDR3; the germline J gene fills the gap. The V gene is TRBV19, the J gene TRBJ1-5; the D gene is possibly TRBD1 (6 bases). In germline, CDR1 is LNHDA, CDR2 SQIVND (reference sequence). V dropped 6 bases and J dropped 6 bases, with 15 bases sitting between them. The CDR3 loop spans 14 amino acids. The CDR3 region is CASRPQGMGQPQHF. The CDR3 DNA, read in part, is TGTGCCAGTAGGCCACAGGGTATGGGTCAGCCC. Drawing the rest from reference TRBV19 and TRBJ1-5, the complete variable domain is DGGITQSPKYLFRKEGQNVTLSCEQNLNHDAMYWYRQDPGQGLRLIYYSQIVNDFQKGDIAEGYSVSREKKESFPLTVTSAQKNPTAFYLCASRPQGMGQPQHFGDGTRLSIL.

Note on this clone: Coverage ceases 3 residues before the CDR3 finishes, and the germline J gene fills in the end. This chain links TRBV28 with TRBJ2-2; D perhaps matches TRBD1 (5 bases). The CDR3 runs 16 residues. Germline CDR1 MDHEN, CDR2 SYDVKM. V dropped 2 bases and J dropped 0 bases, with 10 bases sitting between them. The CDR3 sequence: CASSLLRATNTGELFF. The DNA read from the CDR3 is TGTGCCAGCAGTTTACTCAGGGCTACGAACACCGGGGAG.

As regards this clone: The read ends 3 residues shy of where the CDR3 ends; the end is completed using the germline J gene. The chain joins TRBV18 to TRBJ1-1, with TRBD1 as a possible D gene (5 bases). Between the trimmed V and J ends, which lost 3 bases and 0 bases, there was a span of 8 bases. In germline, CDR1 is KGHSH, CDR2 LQKENI. CDR3 length equals 14 residues. The DNA read from the CDR3 is TGTGCCAGCTCACCGATAGGGGTGAACACTGAA. Its translation is CASSPIGVNTE. In full, the CDR3 is CASSPIGVNTEAFF.

As to this clone: The read ends 3 residues before the CDR3 terminus; that terminus is restored from the germline J gene. The V gene is TRBV6-9, the J gene TRBJ1-1; 9 nucleotides agree with TRBD1. This CDR3 has 21 amino acids. Germline V gene lookup returns CDR1 MNHGY and CDR2 SVAAGI. V dropped 2 bases and J dropped 0; count of bases not matched to a gene: 19. The CDR3 reads CASSYPGTGRPTVYLNTEAFF. Partial CDR3 DNA: TGTGCCAGCAGTTATCCCGGGACAGGGCGTCCCACAGTTTATTTGAACACTGAA.

In the case of this clone: The CDR3 end is not reached by the read, which stops 3 residues before it; the germline J gene fills it in. V and J are TRBV6-1 and TRBJ1-2; maybe TRBD1 (6 bases). CDR1 is MNHNS, CDR2 SASEGT, per germline. This CDR3 has 14 amino acids. Trimming shortened V by 2 bases and J by 0 bases, and 7 bases separated the two germline ends. The covered CDR3 bases are TGTGCCAGCAGTGAATACAGGGCTAACTATGGC. Translated, it gives CASSEYRANYG. The full CDR3 sequence reads CASSEYRANYGYTF.

Worth noting for this clone: Sequencing ends 3 residues short of the CDR3 end; the germline J gene provides the rest. The rearrangement uses TRBV30 and TRBJ1-2; unclear D gene. The CDR3 is made up of 12 amino acids. The V gene's germline CDR1 is GTSNPN and CDR2 SVGIG (reference sequence). Trimming shortened V by 3 bases and J by 6 bases, and 11 bases separated the two germline ends. This chain's CDR3 is CAWRAQFDGYTF. The sequenced CDR3 bases are TGTGCCTGGAGGGCCCAGTTCGATGGC.

Comment on this clone: The CDR3 end falls 3 residues outside the read, so it is completed with the germline J gene. V is TRBV18 and J is TRBJ2-6; TRBD1 is a possible D gene (6 bases). Trimming left V 3 bases short and J 2 bases short, with 17 bases between. Germline V lookup: CDR1 KGHSH, CDR2 LQKENI. This CDR3 has 18 residues. This CDR3 reads CASSPNFQGKAGANVLTF. The DNA read from the CDR3 is TGTGCCAGCTCACCCAATTTCCAGGGGAAAGCTGGGGCCAACGTC.

In regard to this clone: The read terminates 3 residues ahead of where the CDR3 ends, so the germline J gene completes it. The chain couples TRBV4-2 to TRBJ1-3; no definite D call. V was clipped by 0 bases and J by 3 bases, with 3 bases between them. The CDR3 has 13 residues. The germline gives CDR1 LGHNA, CDR2 YNFKEQ. CDR3: CASSQDNGNTIYF. The CDR3 bases that were read are TGTGCCAGCAGCCAAGATAATGGAAACACC.

A remark on this clone: The read terminates 3 residues ahead of where the CDR3 ends, so the germline J gene completes it. The chain combines TRBV29-1 with TRBJ2-3; 8 positions agree with TRBD1. CDR1 SQVTM and CDR2 ANQGSEA come from the germline V gene. The CDR3 has 13 residues. The sequenced CDR3 bases are TGCAGCGTTGGTGGACAGGGTGAAGAGACG. Its protein is CSVGGQGEET. Given in full, the CDR3 is CSVGGQGEETQYF.

As regards this clone: The read is 3 residues too short to cover the CDR3 end, so that end is filled in from the germline J gene. The chain couples TRBV11-2 to TRBJ1-6; 8 nucleotides match TRBD1. The CDR3 is 15 residues long. Trimming at V came to 2 bases and at J to 8 bases, leaving 5 bases not matched to a gene. Germline values: CDR1 SGHAT, CDR2 FQNNGV. CDR3 loop: CASSLSGQDHSPLHF. Partial CDR3 DNA: TGTGCCAGCAGCTTATCGGGACAGGATCATTCACCC.

Points on this clone: The read gets to within 3 residues of the CDR3 end, and the germline J gene fills in the rest. The rearrangement joins TRBV29-1 to TRBJ2-3; 8 bases match TRBD1. The CDR3 runs to 14 residues. Looked up from germline, CDR1 is SQVTM and CDR2 is ANQGSEA. This CDR3 reads CSVVWTGHQETQYF. The CDR3 bases that were read are TGCAGCGTTGTCTGGACAGGGCACCAAGAGACG.

A note on this clone: The DNA ends 3 residues before the CDR3 does, and the rest of the CDR3 is filled in from the germline J gene. This chain joins TRBV20-1 and TRBJ2-3, with 9 bases matching TRBD2. CDR3 length equals 13 residues. In germline, CDR1 is DFQATT, CDR2 SNEGSKA (reference sequence). Unmatched junction bases numbered 2, after V lost 6 bases and J lost 1 base. The CDR3 DNA, read in part, is TGCAGTGCCCGGACTAGCGGCACAGATACG. Translating it yields CSARTSGTDT. In full, the CDR3 reads CSARTSGTDTQYF.

Worth noting for this clone: The read ends 3 residues before the CDR3 terminus; that terminus is restored from the germline J gene. This chain connects TRBV28 to TRBJ2-3; D may be TRBD2 (6 bases). The germline V gene encodes CDR1 MDHEN and CDR2 SYDVKM. The CDR3 has 16 residues. V lost 11 bases and J lost 1, with 22 bases in between. The CDR3 spells CAASPGGSGGTDTQYF. CDR3 DNA, as far as it was read: TGTGCCGCATCTCCAGGAGGTAGCGGAGGCACAGATACG.

On this clone itself: The sequenced fragment ends 3 residues before the CDR3 boundary, so the rest is inferred from the germline J gene. The chain combines TRBV7-7 with TRBJ2-5; D is uncertain. Germline assignment: CDR1 SSHAT and CDR2 FNYEAQ (reference sequence). Trimming took off 5 bases at V and 1 base at J, with 8 bases between the two ends. The CDR3 is 13 amino acids. This chain's CDR3 is CASSVYIQETQYF. The DNA read from the CDR3 is TGTGCCAGCAGCGTATACATCCAAGAGACC.

Concerning this clone: The CDR3 end is not reached by the read, which stops 3 residues before it; the germline J gene fills it in. The gene calls are TRBV7-3 and TRBJ1-6; D gene uncertain. This CDR3 region has 16 residues. CDR1 is SGHTA and CDR2 is FQGTGA in the germline V gene. Trimming pared 5 bases from V and 6 bases from J, leaving 17 bases between. The CDR3 reads CASSNHHMLGNSPLHF. CDR3 DNA, as far as it was read: TGTGCCAGCAGCAACCACCATATGCTAGGTAATTCACCC.

Details on this clone: The read stops 3 residues short of the end of the CDR3; the missing end is completed from the germline J gene. The V gene is TRBV20-1, the J gene TRBJ2-3; D is possibly TRBD2 (6 bases). CDR1 is DFQATT, CDR2 SNEGSKA, per germline (reference sequence). The CDR3 spans 13 residues. CDR3 amino acids: CSARLLAPETQYF. Partial CDR3 DNA: TGCAGTGCTAGACTACTAGCCCCCGAGACG.